A single sample gave rise to the 22 T cell receptor beta chains below, sequenced in a study of T-cell memory formation after mild COVID-19. TCRdb processed the 5' RACE reads anew with MiXCR; each CDR3 protein has one entry. Counted here are roughly 150,000 distinct CDR3 sequences, about an eighth occurring once; the ten biggest clones make up approximately 3.3%. The sample taken for sequencing was PBMCs or a T cell subset sorted from them (not recorded which). Every receptor here comes from a young man who had mild COVID-19 (a few samples of this study predate the infection). Cell type and time point are not known.

This rearrangement joins TRBV10-3 to TRBJ2-4; 11 nucleotides line up with TRBD2. The V and J ends lost 0 bases and 0 bases, in that order; junction bases with no gene match: 4. Germline CDR1 is ENHRY and CDR2 is SYGVKD. The CDR3 extends over 18 amino acids. The CDR3, as DNA: TGTGCCATCAGTGAGTCGACTAGCGGGGTTATAGCCAAAAACATTCAGTACTTC. It codes for CAISESTSGVIAKNIQYF.

This clonotype occurred many times. This chain joins TRBV20-1 and TRBJ2-3; D uncertain. The length of the CDR3 is 13 residues. V was shortened by 3 bases and J by 2 bases, with 9 bases between the two germline ends. Germline loops: CDR1 DFQATT, CDR2 SNEGSKA (reference sequence). In DNA, the CDR3 is TGCAGTGCTAGTGATCTAGTCACAGATACGCAGTATTTT. Translation gives CSASDLVTDTQYF.

This clonotype has a handful of counts. V is TRBV5-1 and J is TRBJ1-4, with 7 bases that match TRBD1. The CDR3 totals 16 residues. V lost 0 bases and J lost 8; bases outside the gene matches: 10. In germline, CDR1 is SGHRS, CDR2 YFSETQ. CDR3 protein: CASSLAQQGSGEKLFF. CDR3 bases: TGCGCCAGCAGCTTGGCCCAACAGGGGAGTGGAGAAAAACTGTTTTTT.

There are a few counts of this clonotype. The CDR3 protein is CASSLRETGGSPLHF. CDR3 DNA sequence: TGCGCCAGCAGCTTGAGGGAGACAGGGGGGTCACCCCTCCACTTT. The V gene is TRBV5-1, the J gene TRBJ1-6, with 9 nucleotides matching TRBD1. The CDR3 totals 15 residues. CDR1 is SGHRS, CDR2 YFSETQ, per germline. The trim removed 1 base at V and 10 bases at J, leaving 6 bases unmatched.

This clonotype came up a few times. This sequence joins TRBV28 and TRBJ1-3, with a tentative D call TRBD1 (6 bases). Trimming stripped 3 bases from V and 1 base from J, with 10 bases between. Germline CDR1 is MDHEN and CDR2 is SYDVKM. The CDR3 length is 15 residues. CDR3 nucleotides: TGTGCCAGCAGTTTGGGGGGGACATCTGGAAACACCATATATTTT. It codes for CASSLGGTSGNTIYF.

This chain connects TRBV2 to TRBJ2-3, with D tentatively TRBD1 or TRBD2 (5 bases each). V lost 4 bases and J lost 1, with 9 bases in between. CDR1 and CDR2 (germline): SNHLY, FYNNEI. The CDR3 has 14 amino acids. The CDR3: CASSVTGRTDTQYF. CDR3 coding DNA: TGTGCCAGCAGTGTCACGGGGCGCACAGATACGCAGTATTTT.

V gene TRBV12-3 or TRBV12-4 combines with J gene TRBJ2-4; no clear D gene. This CDR3 is 14 amino acids long. Trimming removed 6 bases from V and 0 bases from J, with 9 bases in between. Here the CDR3 reads CASRAQLAKNIQYF. The CDR3 nucleotides read TGTGCCAGCAGGGCACAGTTAGCCAAAAACATTCAGTACTTC.

This clonotype came up a few times. J is TRBJ2-1 and V is TRBV5-1; D is perhaps TRBD1 or TRBD2 (5 bases each). CDR3 size: 13 residues. Germline V gene sequence: CDR1 SGHRS, CDR2 YFSETQ. Between the trimmed V and J ends, which lost 0 bases and 10 bases, there was a span of 11 bases. The CDR3 DNA follows: TGCGCCAGCAGCTTGGCCGAGGGGTACGAGCAGTTCTTC. Translated: CASSLAEGYEQFF. The complete variable domain, with remaining parts taken from reference TRBV5-1 and TRBJ2-1, reads KAGVTQTPRYLIKTRGQQVTLSCSPISGHRSVSWYQQTPGQGLQFLFEYFSETQRNKGNFPGRFSGRQFSNSRSEMNVSTLELGDSALYLCASSLAEGYEQFFGPGTRLTVL.

This clonotype was recorded a few times. The chain employs TRBV4-3 and TRBJ2-4; D gene unclear. The V gene's germline CDR1 is LGHNA and CDR2 YSLEER. V was clipped by 2 bases and J by 5 bases, with 10 bases between them. The CDR3 contains 14 residues. This chain's CDR3 is CASSQNWVENIQYF. In nucleotides, the CDR3 is TGCGCCAGCAGCCAAAACTGGGTCGAAAACATTCAGTACTTC.

This clonotype was detected a few times. The genes are TRBV28 and TRBJ1-5, with D unclear. The ends were cut back, 3 bases at V and 1 base at J, with 10 bases in the middle. CDR1 and CDR2 from the germline V gene are MDHEN and SYDVKM. The CDR3 covers 15 residues. The CDR3 DNA sequence: TGTGCCAGCAGTTTCCCGGGGAAGAGCAATCAGCCCCAGCATTTT. It specifies CASSFPGKSNQPQHF.

The sample holds a few counts of this clonotype. V and J are TRBV5-1 and TRBJ1-5; 7 bases line up with TRBD1. CDR3 length equals 15 residues. Germline lookup yields CDR1 SGHRS and CDR2 YFSETQ. J lost 7 bases, V lost 4 bases, and 11 bases had no gene match. The CDR3 nucleotides are TGCGCCAGCAGCCAAACGACAGGGTTGGGGCAGCCCCAGCATTTT. As protein: CASSQTTGLGQPQHF.

The chain combines TRBV12-3 or TRBV12-4 with TRBJ2-3; the match to TRBD2 covers 12 bases. CDR3 length: 14 residues. Trimming cost V 3 bases and J 10 bases; bases outside gene matches: 5. The CDR3: CASSFLTSGGAQYF. The CDR3, as DNA: TGTGCCAGCAGTTTTCTGACTAGCGGGGGAGCGCAGTATTTT.

The chain employs TRBV20-1 and TRBJ2-7; 14 bases match TRBD2. J lost 6 bases, V lost 6 bases, and 16 bases had no gene match. The CDR3 totals 17 residues. The germline CDR1 and CDR2 sequences are DFQATT and SNEGSKA (reference sequence). The CDR3 DNA is TGCAGTGCCTTGGGCGTCAGGACTAGCGGGGGGTTGGTCGAGCAGTACTTC. It specifies CSALGVRTSGGLVEQYF.

This clonotype was detected ten times or more. The V call is TRBV7-9, the J call TRBJ2-3; maybe TRBD2 (6 bases). Germline loops: CDR1 SEHNR, CDR2 FQNEAQ (reference sequence). The CDR3 is made up of 15 amino acids. V lost 0 bases to trimming and J lost 6 bases, with 13 bases between them. The CDR3 nucleotides are TGTGCCAGCAGCTTAGCGGGGAGGAATAGGGATACGCAGTATTTT. It translates to CASSLAGRNRDTQYF.

This clonotype turned up a few times. CDR3 nucleotide sequence: TGTGCCAGCAGCCGCGGGGGGGCGAGGAGGGATGAAGCTTTCTTT. The encoded protein is CASSRGGARRDEAFF. J is TRBJ1-1 and V is TRBV7-2, with a weak D call TRBD1 (6 bases). The CDR3 has 15 amino acids. V was trimmed by 5 bases and J by 7 bases, leaving 20 bases between them. Germline V gives CDR1 SGHTA, CDR2 FQGNSA.

The sample holds a few counts of this clonotype. The rearrangement joins TRBV7-2 to TRBJ2-1; TRBD2 might be the D (6 bases). The CDR3 is 16 amino acids. CDR1 SGHTA and CDR2 FQGNSA come from the germline V gene. Trimming pared 1 base from V and 1 base from J, leaving 11 bases between. CDR3 region: CASSLVGGESYNEQFF. The CDR3 DNA sequence: TGTGCCAGCAGCTTAGTCGGCGGGGAGTCCTACAATGAGCAGTTCTTC.

Only a few counts were recorded for this clonotype. The chain carries TRBV11-2 and TRBJ2-5; D is undetermined. The CDR3 contains 14 residues. The germline V gene has CDR1 SGHAT and CDR2 FQNNGV. V was shortened by 3 bases and J by 5 bases, with 13 bases between the two germline ends. The CDR3 protein is CASSFGWADETQYF. In nucleotides, the CDR3 is TGTGCCAGCAGCTTCGGTTGGGCAGACGAGACCCAGTACTTC.

The gene calls are TRBV20-1 and TRBJ2-1, with unresolved D. Germline loops: CDR1 DFQATT, CDR2 SNEGSKA (reference sequence). The CDR3 extends over 11 amino acids. V was cut by 3 bases and J by 5 bases, with 5 bases left in between. The CDR3 sequence: CSASGNNEQFF. The CDR3 coding sequence is TGCAGTGCTAGCGGTAACAATGAGCAGTTCTTC.

This clonotype has just a few counts. The rearrangement links TRBV5-1 to TRBJ2-3, with D possibly matching TRBD1 (5 bases). CDR1 is SGHRS and CDR2 is YFSETQ in the germline V gene. Between the trimmed V and J ends, which lost 5 bases and 2 bases, there was a span of 15 bases. This CDR3 spans 15 amino acids. CDR3 nucleotide sequence: TGCGCCAGCAGGAGTCAAGGGGAAGACACAGATACGCAGTATTTT. This encodes CASRSQGEDTDTQYF.

The chain recombines TRBV24-1 with TRBJ2-5; 11 bases map to TRBD1. The length of the CDR3 is 14 residues. The junction had 6 bases not matched to a gene; V was cut back by 8 bases and J by 5 bases. Germline assignment: CDR1 KGHDR and CDR2 SFDVKD. CDR3: CATMGTGGIETQYF. The DNA for the CDR3 is TGTGCCACCATGGGGACAGGGGGAATTGAGACCCAGTACTTC.

In this sample, this clonotype turned up a few times. V is TRBV7-9 and J is TRBJ2-7; 12 bases agree with TRBD2. CDR3 size: 14 residues. Germline CDR1 SEHNR, CDR2 FQNEAQ (reference sequence). J gave up 8 bases and V 5 bases, and 7 bases lay outside the gene matches. Written as DNA, the CDR3 is TGTGCCAGCAGCCTCCTAGCGGGGGGGCCCAAGCAGTACTTC. Its protein product is CASSLLAGGPKQYF. The full variable domain, completed using reference TRBV7-9 and TRBJ2-7, is DTGVSQNPRHKITKRGQNVTFRCDPISEHNRLYWYRQTLGQGPEFLTYFQNEAQLEKSRLLSDRFSAERPKGSFSTLEIQRTEQGDSAMYLCASSLLAGGPKQYFGPGTRLTVT.

The sample holds a few counts of this clonotype. The chain combines TRBV5-1 with TRBJ2-1; D remains ambiguous. With 4 bases removed from V and 9 bases from J, the gap between germline ends came to 17 bases. The CDR3 extends over 14 amino acids. Germline V gene lookup returns CDR1 SGHRS and CDR2 YFSETQ. This chain's CDR3 is CASSPSGVSGEQFF. The CDR3 DNA reads TGCGCCAGCAGCCCCTCTGGGGTTTCTGGTGAGCAGTTCTTC.